The clone carrying this TCR beta chain was counted many times. Its antigen is still unknown. This record belongs to a study of identical twins. Study-wide points: Abundant beta clonotypes from cord blood had fewer insertions, unlike memory repertoires, which showed none. Twins' excess sharing was less marked for out-of-frame beta sequences.

This CDR3 has 14 amino acids. CDR1 is SGHTA and CDR2 is FQGNSA in the germline V gene. Trimming shortened V by 3 bases and J by 0 bases, and 6 bases separated the two germline ends. TCRdb re-derived calls from the 5' RACE reads in MiXCR, one entry per CDR3 protein. Here the sample spans 500,000 to 600,000 distinct CDR3 sequences, roughly 21% being singletons. A further study also used this sample, focusing on T cells expressing NK-cell markers. That work adds: For about 6 donors, the dominant NKG2C+ clonotypes made up roughly 1.0-7.5% of their CD8+ T cells.

The source material was CD4+ T cells sorted from blood. The sequence was collected from a young woman in good health. The gene calls are TRBV7-2 and TRBJ2-4; D remains ambiguous. CDR3 amino acids: CASSFPEAKNIQYF. The CDR3 DNA reads as TGTGCCAGCAGCTTCCCTGAAGCCAAAAACATTCAGTACTTC. Based on the CDR3 plus reference TRBV7-2 and TRBJ2-4, the full variable domain is GAGVSQSPSNKVTEKGKDVELRCDPISGHTALYWYRQSLGQGLEFLIYFQGNSAPDKSGLPSDRFSAERTGGSVSTLTIQRTQQEDSAVYLCASSFPEAKNIQYFGAGTRLSVL.